This T cell receptor (beta chain) was recorded in a study of CD8 T cells in ankylosing spondylitis. This clonotype has more than one count but fewer than ten. What it recognizes is unknown. General study results and limits: Disease-linked clones were CD8+ and relatively rare in peripheral blood. Some motif variants had been reported before (in reactive arthritis synovial fluid and blood). Reportedly, significant enrichment of disease-linked clones occurred in matched ankylosing spondylitis synovial fluid. Seemingly characteristic of ankylosing spondylitis blood was a TCR beta motif consisting of about 8 highly homologous variants.

Construction of TCR beta libraries was performed using quantitative 5'-RACE with molecular barcodes. A single record per CDR3 protein comes from TCRdb applying MiXCR to the 5' RACE reads. The table has approximately 540,000 distinct CDR3 sequences, about an eighth seen once. Sequenced material: blood, either unsorted or a sorted T cell fraction (not recorded which). The origin of this receptor is a male donor with ankylosing spondylitis.

The CDR3 nucleotides read TGCAGTGCTAAGTCGAGGGGTTACACCGGGGAGCTGTTTTTT. Residues: CSAKSRGYTGELFF. The chain is built from TRBV20-1 and TRBJ2-2; tentatively, D is TRBD1 or TRBD2 (5 bases each). The CDR3 has 14 amino acids. Germline CDR1 reads DFQATT; CDR2 reads SNEGSKA (reference sequence). Trimming removed 4 bases from V and 3 bases from J, with 12 bases in between.